This is a list of T cell receptor beta chains from one sample in a study of blood T cell repertoires in COVID-19. Assay: immunoSEQ multiplex PCR; the TCRdb copy retains only in-frame clones and omits some. Seen here are 270,000 or so clones, 83% observed once, and the top ten hold 8% to 9.5%. Sequencing input: peripheral blood. Source of these receptors: a woman between 50 and 59 years old who had recovered from COVID-19. The CDR3 runs from the conserved cysteine through the conserved F or W. Fields, in order: D gene, V gene, clone size, J gene, CDR3 DNA, CDR3 protein. The D gene is left open where the match is weak. Where a row states a size, it is once, few, many or the class of an expanded clone; other rows omit it.

TRBD2	TRBV11-3	-	TRBJ2-1	TGTGCCAGCAGCTTAGATACGCTAGCGGGGTTATCTAATGAGCAGTTCTTC	CASSLDTLAGLSNEQFF
TRBD2	TRBV6-1	-	TRBJ2-3	TGTGCCAGCAGTGAAAGCGGACTAGCGGGGGGAACAGATACGCAGTATTTT	CASSESGLAGGTDTQYF
TRBD2	TRBV15	-	TRBJ2-3	TGTGCCACCAGCAGAGGGGGGACTAGCGGGAGGGTGAGGGATACTCGGACAGATACGCAGTATTTT	CATSRGGTSGRVRDTRTDTQYF
TRBD1	TRBV5-1	-	TRBJ1-4	TGCGCCAGCAGCTGGACAGGGGCAGAGGAAAAACTGTTTTTT	CASSWTGAEEKLFF
-	TRBV30	-	TRBJ1-1	TGTGCCTGGAGTGGGCAGGGGAACACTGAAGCTTTCTTT	CAWSGQGNTEAFF
-	TRBV19	-	TRBJ1-1	TGTGCCAGCCGTTTAACGGTGAACACTGAAGCTTTCTTT	CASRLTVNTEAFF
TRBD1	TRBV6-6	-	TRBJ1-2	TGTGCCAGCAGTCCAGGACAGGGGGCGGAATATGGCTACACCTTC	CASSPGQGAEYGYTF
-	TRBV2	-	TRBJ1-4	TGTGCCAGCAGTGAGGGCATCGATGAAAAACTGTTTTTT	CASSEGIDEKLFF
-	TRBV19	-	TRBJ1-1	TGTGCCAGTAGTATGTTTCAGGGACAGAACACTGAAGCTTTCTTT	CASSMFQGQNTEAFF
-	TRBV7-9	-	TRBJ2-7	TGTGCCAGCAGCCGCACCGATCCTACAGGGAAGCAGTACTTC	CASSRTDPTGKQYF
-	TRBV6-5	-	TRBJ1-2	TGTGCCAGCAGTTACTGGGGGGGAATAAGCTATGGCTACACCTTC	CASSYWGGISYGYTF
TRBD2	TRBV19	-	TRBJ2-1	TGTGCCAGTAGTTGGTCTAGCGGGGGGTCCCACAATGAGCAGTTCTTC	CASSWSSGGSHNEQFF
TRBD1	TRBV10-3	-	TRBJ2-7	TGTGCCATCAGTCCCACCCAAGTGAGGGGACAGGGGTCTTCCTACGAGCAGTACTTC	CAISPTQVRGQGSSYEQYF
-	TRBV11-3	-	TRBJ2-1	TGTGCCAGCAGCGCGTCCTCCTACAATGAGCAGTTCTTC	CASSASSYNEQFF
-	TRBV21-1	-	TRBJ1-6	TGTGCCAGCAGCAGGACAGGGACGGGAAATTCACCCCTCCACTTT	CASSRTGTGNSPLHF
TRBD2	TRBV19	-	TRBJ2-1	TGTGCCAGTAGTGCGCCGGGACTAGCGGTTGACAATGAGCAGTTCTTC	CASSAPGLAVDNEQFF
TRBD1	TRBV5-4	-	TRBJ2-3	TGTGCCAGCCGACAGGGGAGAATTAGCACAGATACGCAGTATTTT	CASRQGRISTDTQYF
-	TRBV5-1	-	TRBJ2-1	TGCGCCAGCAGCTTATCCGGGACTTGGGGCAACAATGAGCAGTTCTTC	CASSLSGTWGNNEQFF
TRBD1	TRBV7-2	-	TRBJ2-3	TGTGCCAGCAGTACCGGGACAGGGGGCCCCGATACGCAGTATTTT	CASSTGTGGPDTQYF
-	TRBV29-1	-	TRBJ1-2	TGCAGCGTTGTCTACGGCAGACAGGCTAACTATGGCTACACCTTC	CSVVYGRQANYGYTF
-	TRBV10-3	-	TRBJ1-2	TGTGCCACCTCACCGTCGGAGAACTATGGCTACACCTTC	CATSPSENYGYTF
TRBD1	TRBV11-2	-	TRBJ2-6	TGTGCCAGCAGCCTACGGGACAGCTCCTCCTCTGGGGCCAACGTCCTGACTTTC	CASSLRDSSSSGANVLTF
-	TRBV7-8	-	TRBJ2-7	TGTGCCAGCAGCTTAGAGCTGGGGCTCTCCTACGAGCAGTACTTC	CASSLELGLSYEQYF
TRBD1	TRBV7-9	once	TRBJ1-1	TGTGCCAGCAGCCACCGACAGGGGGTCGACACTGAAGCTTTCTTT	CASSHRQGVDTEAFF
TRBD1	TRBV6-5	-	TRBJ2-1	TGTGCCAGCAGAAACAGGGGCGGCTCCTACAATGAGCAGTTCTTC	CASRNRGGSYNEQFF
-	TRBV28	many	TRBJ2-4	TGTGCCAGCAGTTCCGCCGGGGAGGGGGAAAACATTCAGTACTTC	CASSSAGEGENIQYF
-	TRBV3-1/TRBV3-2	few	TRBJ1-1	TGTGCCAGCAGCCAAGCGGGGGGTCGGGGTGAAGCTTTCTTT	CASSQAGGRGEAFF
TRBD2	TRBV9	-	TRBJ2-3	TGTGCCAGCAGCGTAGGGGGACTAGCAGCAGATACGCAGTATTTT	CASSVGGLAADTQYF
-	TRBV5-1	-	TRBJ1-4	TGCGCCAGCAGCTTGGACCCTGTTGGGGCTGCAACTAATGAAAAACTGTTTTTT	CASSLDPVGAATNEKLFF
-	TRBV6-1	-	TRBJ1-5	TGTGCCAGCAGTGAGGGAGGGCAGCCCCAGCATTTT	CASSEGGQPQHF
-	TRBV6-1	-	TRBJ1-3	TGTGCCAGCAGTGAAGAGGTGACAGAGGGAAACACCATATATTTT	CASSEEVTEGNTIYF
-	TRBV19	-	TRBJ2-3	TGTGCCAGTAGTATACAACGCGCGGGTTCCACAGATACGCAGTATTTT	CASSIQRAGSTDTQYF
TRBD1	TRBV19	-	TRBJ1-2	TGTGCCAGTAGTACCATACAGGGGGAAGGGGATGGCTACACCTTC	CASSTIQGEGDGYTF
TRBD1	TRBV7-3	-	TRBJ2-2	TGTGCCAGCAGCCGGACAGGGGGGACCGGGGAGCTGTTTTTT	CASSRTGGTGELFF
TRBD2	TRBV7-2	-	TRBJ2-1	TGTGCCAGCAGCTTAGCAGCGGGAGGGTACAATGAGCAGTTCTTC	CASSLAAGGYNEQFF
TRBD1	TRBV18	-	TRBJ1-1	TGTGCCAGCTCACCTGGGACAGGGTATAGGCCTGAAGCTTTCTTT	CASSPGTGYRPEAFF
-	TRBV7-2	once	TRBJ1-4	TGTGCCAGCAGCTTAGGGAGCAACCCTAATGAAAAACTGTTTTTT	CASSLGSNPNEKLFF
-	TRBV28	-	TRBJ1-6	TGTGCCAGCAGACCCTTCTCTCCCCCCGGAAGACTAACACCCCTCCACTTT	CASRPFSPPGRLTPLHF
TRBD2	TRBV4-3	-	TRBJ2-5	TGCGCCAGCAGCCAAGTAGCGGGTCGGGAGACCCAGTACTTC	CASSQVAGRETQYF
-	TRBV6-6	-	TRBJ1-4	TGTGCCAGCAGTTACTGGCAGGGTGGTGAAAAACTGTTTTTT	CASSYWQGGEKLFF
-	TRBV7-3	once	TRBJ2-3	TGTGCCAGCAGTCCGTCACGGAGCGGTAGCACAGATACGCAGTATTTT	CASSPSRSGSTDTQYF
-	TRBV19	-	TRBJ1-4	TGTGCCAGTAGCGGAACAGGGTTGGAAGAAAAACTGTTTTTT	CASSGTGLEEKLFF
-	TRBV24-1	-	TRBJ2-7	TGTGCCACCAGTGATCCGCCCCGGTCCTACGAGCAGTACTTC	CATSDPPRSYEQYF
-	TRBV6-5	-	TRBJ2-7	TGTGCCAGCAGGGTCCCAGGGGGGACCTACGAGCAGTACTTC	CASRVPGGTYEQYF
TRBD2	TRBV7-2	-	TRBJ2-7	TGTGCCAGCAGCTTAAAGCGGGGGGACGCCTACGAGCAGTACTTC	CASSLKRGDAYEQYF